The sequence of this T cell receptor beta chain was determined in a study of T cells in Graves' hyperthyroidism and ophthalmopathy. Study results and limitations: The model foresaw ophthalmopathy a median about 6.1 months prior to onset.

Based on clinical symptoms, serum thyroxine and TRAb, thyroid ultrasound and orbital computed tomography, diagnoses were reached. RNA transcripts were the template for amplifying TCR beta CDR3 regions. First-round RT-PCR targeting the TCR CDR3 was performed with the HTBI primer set. From the multiplex PCR reads, TCRdb called clonotypes with MiXCR, one entry per CDR3 protein. The repertoire consists of approximately 510,000 distinct CDR3 sequences, with approximately 49% occurring once and the leading ten covering about 45%. As to this clonotype: As yet, its antigen is unknown.

Input material: peripheral blood or thyroid tissue (not recorded which). This receptor was identified in an adult woman with Graves' disease, either hyperthyroidism or ophthalmopathy (not recorded which).

The CDR3 DNA is TGTGCCAGCAGCGTAGCTACTAACAATCGGACCCAGTACTTC. The encoded protein is CASSVATNNRTQYF. The chain combines TRBV9 with TRBJ2-5; D is ambiguous. This CDR3 has 14 amino acids. Germline assignment: CDR1 SGDLS and CDR2 YYNGEE. The ends were cut back, 0 bases at V and 7 bases at J, with 13 bases in the middle.